Listed below are T cell receptor beta chains from one sample, sequenced in a study of blood T cell repertoires in COVID-19. Some clones are missing from TCRdb's copy, which holds only in-frame ones; the method was immunoSEQ multiplex PCR. The sample comprises 350,000 or so clones, around nine tenths of which are singletons, and around 0.92% rests with the top ten. What was sequenced was PBMCs or T cells enriched from blood (not recorded which). The receptors come from a woman in her twenties or thirties who had been exposed to COVID-19. The CDR3 runs from the conserved cysteine through the conserved F or W. The order of the fields is V gene, J gene, clone size, D gene, CDR3 DNA, CDR3 protein. D genes are given only for firm matches. Rows may omit the clone size; those that give it use once, few, many or a size class.

V: TRBV19; J: TRBJ1-5; size: few; D: TRBD1; DNA: TGTGCCAGTAGCCCCGACAGGGCTAGCAATCAGCCCCAGCATTTT; CDR3: CASSPDRASNQPQHF
V: TRBV6-5; J: TRBJ1-5; size: .; D: .; DNA: TGTGCCAGCATATTAGCCCCAAGTCAGCCCCAGCATTTT; CDR3: CASILAPSQPQHF
V: TRBV10-1; J: TRBJ2-2; size: .; D: TRBD2; DNA: TGCGCCAGCAGCACGGGACTAGGTCACGGGGAGCTGTTTTTT; CDR3: CASSTGLGHGELFF
V: TRBV10-1; J: TRBJ1-1; size: few; D: .; DNA: TGCGCCAGCAGTGAGCAGGTACCTCCTATGAACACTGAAGCTTTCTTT; CDR3: CASSEQVPPMNTEAFF
V: TRBV5-4; J: TRBJ2-1; size: .; D: TRBD1; DNA: TGTGCCAGCAGCATGACAGGGGTTAATTCCTACAATGAGCAGTTCTTC; CDR3: CASSMTGVNSYNEQFF
V: TRBV27; J: TRBJ2-7; size: .; D: TRBD2; DNA: TGTGCCAGCAGACTTCTGAGCGGGACCTACGAGCAGTACTTC; CDR3: CASRLLSGTYEQYF
V: TRBV12-3/TRBV12-4; J: TRBJ2-7; size: .; D: TRBD2; DNA: TGTGCCAGCAGTACCGGGACTAGTCGCGAGCAGTACTTC; CDR3: CASSTGTSREQYF
V: TRBV27; J: TRBJ1-5; size: .; D: TRBD1; DNA: TGTGCCAGCAGTTTACGGACAGGTGGGGGTCGGCCCCAGCATTTT; CDR3: CASSLRTGGGRPQHF
V: TRBV27; J: TRBJ2-3; size: .; D: TRBD2; DNA: TGTGCCAGCAGTCCTACAGCGGGAGGGCCGGGGGATACGCAGTATTTT; CDR3: CASSPTAGGPGDTQYF
V: TRBV21-1; J: TRBJ2-5; size: .; D: .; DNA: TGTGCCAGCAGCAATGGACAGGGCCAAGAGACCCAGTACTTC; CDR3: CASSNGQGQETQYF
V: TRBV19; J: TRBJ1-5; size: .; D: .; DNA: TGTGCCAGTAGTCCCATCGGAGGAAGGGGCAATCAGCCCCAGCATTTT; CDR3: CASSPIGGRGNQPQHF
V: TRBV5-5; J: TRBJ1-5; size: few; D: .; DNA: TGTGCCAGCAGCGACAACCCCAGGGTGATTCAGCCCCAGCATTTT; CDR3: CASSDNPRVIQPQHF
V: TRBV9; J: TRBJ1-6; size: few; D: .; DNA: TGTGCCAGCAGCCCCCACGGAGCGGCAGCGGATTCACCCCTCCACTTT; CDR3: CASSPHGAAADSPLHF
V: TRBV10-3; J: TRBJ2-6; size: once; D: TRBD1; DNA: TGTGCCATCAGTGAAAATTTCGGGACAGGGGGCGCTGGGGCCAACGTCCTGACTTTC; CDR3: CAISENFGTGGAGANVLTF
V: TRBV21-1; J: TRBJ1-3; size: few; D: .; DNA: TGTGCCAGCAGCAAATGGCGAGACAGGCCGGCTTCTGGAAACACCATATATTTT; CDR3: CASSKWRDRPASGNTIYF
V: TRBV10-1; J: TRBJ2-2; size: .; D: .; DNA: TGCGCCAGCAGCCCCCTTAGCGGGAACACCGGGGAGCTGTTTTTT; CDR3: CASSPLSGNTGELFF
V: TRBV6-2/TRBV6-3; J: TRBJ2-1; size: .; D: .; DNA: TGTGCCAGCAGTGCTTATAGCATTGAGCAGTTCTTC; CDR3: CASSAYSIEQFF
V: TRBV28; J: TRBJ2-2; size: .; D: TRBD1; DNA: TGTGCCAGCCGGGACAGGGGAAGTACCGGGGAGCTGTTTTTT; CDR3: CASRDRGSTGELFF
V: TRBV11-3; J: TRBJ1-2; size: .; D: TRBD1; DNA: TGTGCCAGCAGCTCACAGGGGAGCTACACCTTC; CDR3: CASSSQGSYTF
V: TRBV15; J: TRBJ1-4; size: .; D: TRBD1; DNA: TGTGCCACCAGCAGAGATCTCGACAGGGGTGGTGAAAAACTGTTTTTT; CDR3: CATSRDLDRGGEKLFF
V: TRBV27; J: TRBJ1-1; size: .; D: .; DNA: TGTGCCAGCAGTTTAGGAGGGAGGACTGAAGCTTTCTTT; CDR3: CASSLGGRTEAFF
V: TRBV9; J: TRBJ1-1; size: .; D: .; DNA: TGTGCCAGCAGCGTAGCGGGGGAGGGCAGCCTGAACACTGAAGCTTTCTTT; CDR3: CASSVAGEGSLNTEAFF
V: TRBV9; J: TRBJ2-2; size: .; D: TRBD2; DNA: TGTGCCAGCAGCGTAAATATCGACGGGAGGGTTAACACCGGGGAGCTGTTTTTT; CDR3: CASSVNIDGRVNTGELFF
V: TRBV5-4; J: TRBJ1-1; size: .; D: TRBD1; DNA: TGTGCCAGCAGCCTTGGACAGGCTGGGGCTGAAGCTTTCTTT; CDR3: CASSLGQAGAEAFF
V: TRBV18; J: TRBJ2-5; size: once; D: .; DNA: TGTGCCAGCTCAACCAATATGCCTGTCCAGGGAGAGACCCAGTACTTC; CDR3: CASSTNMPVQGETQYF
V: TRBV4-1; J: TRBJ1-1; size: .; D: .; DNA: TGCGCCAGCAGCCAACATTCGGCCGAGACAGAGAACACTGAAGCTTTCTTT; CDR3: CASSQHSAETENTEAFF
V: TRBV7-6; J: TRBJ2-7; size: few; D: TRBD2; DNA: TGTGCCAGCAGCTTAGGGCTAGCGGGAGCCTACTCCTACGAGCAGTACTTC; CDR3: CASSLGLAGAYSYEQYF
V: TRBV28; J: TRBJ1-2; size: .; D: .; DNA: TGTGCCAGCAGCCCCCTAAAATTCTATGGCTACACCTTC; CDR3: CASSPLKFYGYTF